Listed here is a single T cell receptor (beta chain). This clone was seen only once. This receptor's antigen is unknown. No base-level quality is on record; no much larger clone is a single base apart. The data stem from a study of shared clonotypes between healthy human individuals (dated by TCRdb to about 2020). Describing the broader study: The cohort comprised two women and a few men aged 18 to 49 years. For each donor, three plates each were used for CD4 naive and CD4 memory, two plates were used for CD8 naive, and one plate was used for CD8 memory. The study deeply sequenced blood TCR repertoires of about 5 healthy adults to estimate repertoire size and the extent of clonotype sharing between individuals. To increase sequencing depth and limit assay-specific biases, TCR repertoire library preparation and sequencing were carried out by different laboratories using diverse techniques. Each donor's leukapheresis produced roughly between roughly 0.85 and 10 billion PBMCs. What the study reported, not specific to this receptor: Compared with non-shared clonotypes, clonotypes shared by all four sorted-subset donors had higher generation probabilities. Across a handful of donors, about 4.5% of naive CD4, roughly 3.5% of naive CD8, approximately 2.5% of memory CD4, and 0.3% to 0.45% of memory CD8 clonotypes were shared. Sampling was limited to blood, and TCR repertoires in tissue likely differ from TCR repertoires in blood. The small number of donors limited the genetic and exposure-history diversity represented. Estimated clonotype richness was generally larger for naive than for memory subsets. Incomplete sequencing was indicated by rarefaction of sorted-subset datasets, despite the large sequencing depth. Pairwise subsampling led to the expectation that sequencing depth would affect the degree of clonotype sharing among donors.

Reading from cysteine to phenylalanine, the CDR3 counts 16 amino acids. The sequence is cut down to CDR3 DNA, 48 bases in frame from base 1. Trimming at the junction amounts to 2 bases on V and 8 bases on J, and the germline ends lie 23 bases apart. CDR1 and CDR2 (SQVTM, ANQGSEA) derive from the germline V gene. For the CD8 naive samples, CD45RO-negative cells were positively selected for CCR7, yielding a CD45RA+CCR7+ population from which TemRA cells were excluded. Healthy HIV-negative adults with no recently reported acute infections or vaccinations were included as donors. Every donor was a Caucasian adult living in Nashville, Tennessee, USA. After blood collection by leukapheresis, PBMCs were isolated using Ficoll-Histopaque density gradient centrifugation and then cryopreserved in the vapor phase of liquid nitrogen. Analytical flow cytometry was used to check the purity and quantity of every magnetically sorted T cell population. Genomic DNA was isolated from each sorted fraction and quantified by UV absorbance on a Nanodrop 2000c.

Using the deep immunoSEQ assay, multiplex PCR amplified TCR CDR3 regions from genomic DNA. Extracted genomic DNA from each cell subset was spread evenly across all wells of several immunoSEQ 96-well plates, with each plate serving as a replicate. Each replicate PCR for sorted subsets received about 180 ng genomic DNA, equal to some 32,000 T cell genomes. The purified libraries were quantified using a Qubit 3.0 fluorometer, sized with a Bioanalyzer 2100, and then quantified again using the KAPA Library Quantification kit. A separate single-read 150-cycle Illumina NextSeq 550 flow cell was used to sequence each immunoSEQ 96-well plate. In the original analysis: Because only junctional sequences without quality scores were contained in the immunoSEQ output, filtering matching that applied to full-length reads could not be performed. To assign V/J genes and CDR3, sequences were annotated using PyIR, a Python wrapper for IgBLAST v1.9, with IMGT germline references. Reads were filtered out if the reads had weak V/J assignments (E-value above 1e-6), no CDR3, stop codons, out-of-frame junctions, or ambiguous translated residues. V3J clonotypes were defined by identical inferred V gene, J gene, and CDR3 amino acid sequence. The percentage overlap between two repertoires was calculated by dividing the number of shared unique clonotypes by the size of the smaller repertoire. RTK rarefaction, the Chao1 estimator, and Recon v2.1 estimates of unobserved clonotypes were used to assess repertoire richness. OLGA was used to compute generation probabilities for all TCRbeta clonotypes that the gDNA method yielded from a few donors. TCRdb's version of the immuneACCESS table is confined to in-frame rearrangements and falls short of the full clone set. An unresolved V gene accounts for under half of the shortfall where checked; the remainder is of unknown origin. The V and J calls and clone size were taken over from that table, and D and trimming were inferred from the DNA. For this sample the table gives approximately 740,000 clones, of which more than 85% were detected only once. The top ten clones comprise more than 20% of the sample.

The sequencing input was naive CD8+ T cells sorted from blood. The sample's cell subset or site label, in plain terms: CD45RA+CCR7+. The sequence was collected from a man aged 30-40 years in good health. The sequence links TRBV29-1 to TRBJ2-3, with the D gene call left open. The DNA reads as follows: TGCAGCGTTGAATCCCTGCACCAGGCTCTACTGGGTACGCAGTATTTT. This gives the protein CSVESLHQALLGTQYF.